The 21 T cell receptor beta chains below come from one sample, sequenced in a study of Graves' ophthalmopathy and Graves' hyperthyroidism. As the template, RNA transcripts were used to amplify TCR beta CDR3 regions. An initial RT-PCR round employing HTBI primers preceded a second-round multiplex PCR. Each CDR3 protein is one row after TCRdb ran MiXCR on the multiplex PCR reads. This sample yields over 450,000 distinct CDR3 sequences, of which 13% to 15% are seen a single time; 9.8% belongs to the top ten. Material: blood. The receptors were sampled from a young woman with Graves' ophthalmopathy.

This clonotype was picked up many times. This rearrangement joins TRBV2 to TRBJ1-2; 10 bases line up with TRBD1. This CDR3 region has 15 residues. Trimming at V came to 10 bases and at J to 6 bases, leaving 14 bases not matched to a gene. The germline CDR1 and CDR2 sequences are SNHLY and FYNNEI. CDR3 loop: CAICPEGQGIDGYTF. The CDR3 DNA reads TGTGCCATCTGCCCCGAGGGACAGGGGATCGATGGCTACACCTTC.

At least ten counts were recorded for this clonotype. The chain is built from TRBV6-1 and TRBJ2-7, with 9 nucleotides matching TRBD1. Looked up from germline, CDR1 is MNHNS and CDR2 is SASEGT. Unmatched junction bases numbered 12, after V lost 7 bases and J lost 5 bases. CDR3 length: 15 residues. CDR3 DNA: TGTGCCAGCACCTCCACCCGGGACAGGGTCCACGAGCAGTACTTC. Protein: CASTSTRDRVHEQYF.

At least ten counts were recorded for this clonotype. The chain joins TRBV2 to TRBJ1-5, with D unresolved. The CDR3 extends over 15 amino acids. Germline V CDR1 and CDR2: SNHLY, FYNNEI. Trimming stripped 1 base from V and 7 bases from J, with 14 bases between. DNA of the CDR3: TGTGCCAGCAGTGAAGGGTATTCCGAGAGGCAGCCCCAGCATTTT. It specifies CASSEGYSERQPQHF.

This clonotype came up many times. This chain connects TRBV6-2 or TRBV6-3 to TRBJ2-5, with D hard to call. Germline CDR1 is MNHEY and CDR2 is SVGEGT. This CDR3 region has 13 residues. Trimming took 5 bases from V and 5 from J, leaving 12 bases between them. CDR3 in DNA: TGTGCCAGCAGTCCCTGGCGCCAGGAGACCCAGTACTTC. Protein product: CASSPWRQETQYF.

The chain combines TRBV6-2 or TRBV6-3 with TRBJ2-7; D might be TRBD1 (6 bases). Per germline, CDR1 MNHEY and CDR2 SVGEGT. Trimming removed 2 bases at V and 6 bases at J, with 20 bases between. CDR3 length: 16 amino acids. This CDR3 is CASSYEPTGQWREQYF. Here the CDR3 DNA reads TGTGCCAGCAGTTACGAACCCACCGGACAGTGGCGCGAGCAGTACTTC.

This clonotype has a handful of counts. This may be a read error: a much more frequent sequence differs by one nucleotide. The gene calls are TRBV4-1 and TRBJ2-2; D perhaps matches TRBD2 (5 bases). This CDR3 contains 14 residues. Germline CDR1 reads MGHRA; CDR2 reads YSYEKL. The CDR3 bases are TGCGCCAGCAGCCAAGTTCAGAACACCGGGGAGCTGTGTTTT. Translated: CASSQVQNTGELCF.

J is TRBJ2-7 and V is TRBV7-6; D remains unclear. Trimming left V 5 bases short and J 3 bases short, with 14 bases between. The germline V gene has CDR1 SGHVS and CDR2 FNYEAQ. This CDR3 has 14 residues. DNA for the CDR3: TGTGCCAGCAGCCCCGAGGTGGTGGGCTACGAGCAGTACTTC. Translated, it gives CASSPEVVGYEQYF.

This clonotype was picked up one time. The V and J genes are TRBV7-2 and TRBJ2-7; 7 bases line up with TRBD2. The ends lost 0 bases at V and 2 bases at J; junction bases unmatched: 7. Germline V gene sequence: CDR1 SGHTA, CDR2 FQGNSA. This CDR3 contains 16 residues. The DNA of the CDR3 is TGTGCCAGCAGCTTAGCGGGGGGGATGCGCGCCTACGAGCAGTACTTC. Residues: CASSLAGGMRAYEQYF.

This clonotype came up many times. The chain couples TRBV18 to TRBJ2-7; D may be TRBD1 (5 bases). In germline, CDR1 is KGHSH, CDR2 LQKENI. With 2 bases removed from V and 3 bases from J, the gap between germline ends came to 8 bases. The CDR3 is 13 amino acids. The CDR3 is CASSPSRVYEQYF. CDR3 coding DNA: TGTGCCAGCTCACCATCCAGGGTCTACGAGCAGTACTTC.

This clonotype appeared many times. This rearrangement joins TRBV9 to TRBJ2-5; TRBD1 is a possible D gene (5 bases). The CDR3 loop spans 15 amino acids. Germline V lookup: CDR1 SGDLS, CDR2 YYNGEE. Trimming stripped 2 bases from V and 2 bases from J, with 13 bases between. CDR3 sequence: CASSVNGQHQETQYF. The CDR3 DNA reads as TGTGCCAGCAGCGTCAACGGACAACATCAAGAGACCCAGTACTTC.

This sequence joins TRBV15 and TRBJ2-7; 8 positions agree with TRBD2. Germline values: CDR1 LNHNV, CDR2 YYDKDF (reference sequence). The CDR3 loop spans 13 amino acids. After removal of 0 bases from V and 7 bases from J, the junction contained 2 bases not matched to a gene. CDR3 sequence reads: CATSRDRGGEQYF. The DNA of the CDR3 is TGTGCCACCAGCAGAGATCGGGGGGGGGAGCAGTACTTC.

In its sample, this clonotype was seen many times. The CDR3 DNA reads as TGCAGCGCTGATAGTGGCATCCGTCCCGGCTACGAGCAGTACTTC. It specifies CSADSGIRPGYEQYF. This chain uses TRBV29-1 with TRBJ2-7; D remains ambiguous. Trimming removed 7 bases from V and 3 bases from J, with 22 bases in between. Germline-derived CDR1 and CDR2 are SQVTM and ANQGSEA. The CDR3 totals 15 residues.

This clonotype showed up many times. The CDR3 is CASSVKTGDYGYTF. DNA for the CDR3: TGTGCCAGCAGTGTTAAGACAGGGGACTATGGCTACACCTTC. V and J are TRBV2 and TRBJ1-2; 8 nucleotides align to TRBD1. This CDR3 region has 14 residues. Germline V gene sequence: CDR1 SNHLY, CDR2 FYNNEI. V was clipped by 4 bases and J by 3 bases; unmatched bases: 4.

This clonotype was detected a few times. Compared with germline, one end of the junction differs, possibly owing to a read error. The chain combines TRBV4-1 with TRBJ2-4, with D maybe TRBD1 (6 bases). The germline CDR1 and CDR2 sequences are MGHRA and YSYEKL. The length of the CDR3 is 17 residues. CDR3 in DNA: TGCGCCAGCAGCCAAGACCGGACCAGGGGTTCGTGGGGCATTAAGTACTTC. This encodes CASSQDRTRGSWGIKYF.

This clonotype was found many times. The chain employs TRBV6-5 and TRBJ1-5; 7 positions match TRBD1. V lost 4 bases, J lost 6 bases, and 9 bases stayed unmatched. CDR3 length: 15 residues. The germline gives CDR1 MNHEY, CDR2 SVGAGI. CDR3: CASSSTGDEGQPQHF. For the CDR3, the DNA is TGTGCCAGCAGTTCTACAGGGGACGAGGGTCAGCCCCAGCATTTT.

This clonotype was picked up many times. V and J are TRBV27 and TRBJ2-7, with D perhaps TRBD1 (6 bases). Germline assignment: CDR1 MNHEY and CDR2 SMNVEV (reference sequence). This CDR3 has 13 residues. Trimming removed 4 bases at V and 5 bases at J, with 12 bases between. The CDR3 is CASSSTRQDEQYF. The CDR3 coding sequence is TGTGCCAGCAGTTCAACCCGACAGGACGAGCAGTACTTC.

This clonotype has a count of ten or more. V is TRBV7-8 and J is TRBJ1-1; perhaps TRBD1 as D (6 bases). Trimming took off 2 bases at V and 1 base at J, with 11 bases between the two ends. This CDR3 has 15 residues. Germline V CDR1 and CDR2: SGHVS, FQNEAQ. The CDR3 loop reads CASSLSRGPNTEAFF. In DNA form, the CDR3 reads TGTGCCAGCAGCTTATCCAGGGGACCGAACACTGAAGCTTTCTTT.

This clonotype came up many times. The J gene is TRBJ2-5, the V gene TRBV7-8, with D uncertain. Germline CDR1 and CDR2: SGHVS and FQNEAQ. The germline V and J ends were trimmed by 5 bases and 0 bases, with 10 bases remaining between them. This CDR3 is built from 14 residues. The CDR3 DNA sequence: TGTGCCAGCAGCCCAGAGGCGTACCAAGAGACCCAGTACTTC. Translation gives CASSPEAYQETQYF.

This clonotype was observed many times. V and J are TRBV6-5 and TRBJ2-7; tentative D call: TRBD2 (5 bases). The ends were cut back, 8 bases at V and 0 bases at J, with 11 bases in the middle. The CDR3 spans 13 residues. CDR1 and CDR2 (germline): MNHEY, SVGAGI. The CDR3 DNA reads as TGTGCCAGCGAGCCGGGGAGCTCCTACGAGCAGTACTTC. Translation: CASEPGSSYEQYF.

At least ten counts were recorded for this clonotype. This chain joins TRBV6-4 and TRBJ2-7, with D perhaps matching TRBD1 (6 bases). Trimming removed 6 bases from V and 1 base from J, with 22 bases in between. The CDR3 loop spans 17 amino acids. Per the germline V gene, CDR1 is MRHNA and CDR2 is SNTAGT. The CDR3 DNA reads TGTGCCAGCAGCGGGGACATACAGGGTCGGACATCCTACGAGCAGTACTTC. Protein product: CASSGDIQGRTSYEQYF.

The chain links TRBV12-3 or TRBV12-4 to TRBJ2-7, with TRBD2 matching over 10 bases. This CDR3 region has 15 residues. Trimming removed 5 bases from V and 6 bases from J; junction bases left unmatched: 10. CDR3 coding DNA: TGTGCCAGCAGTGCCGGGACTAGCGTGGCTCTCGAGCAGTACTTC. Encoded protein: CASSAGTSVALEQYF.